These 18 T cell receptor beta chains originate from one sample sequenced in a study of beta chain features in type 1 diabetes. Notes on the study in general: Among patients with Type 1 diabetes, TCRB CDR3s were moderately but significantly shorter in every one of the four CD4+ subsets.

These receptors' antigens are unknown. Expressed TCRB transcripts were sequenced because the entire RNA isolate underwent reverse transcription. Assay used: immunoSEQ multiplex PCR; TCRdb lists only in-frame clones, some missing. Among 600,000 or so clones, more than 12% were seen once, and the ten largest hold 0.03% to 0.045%. The sequenced sample consisted of naive CD4+ T cells from blood. The receptors here all came from a young man with type 1 diabetes.

The V call is TRBV9, the J call TRBJ2-3; a weak D match, TRBD1 (6 bases). Germline CDR1 is SGDLS and CDR2 is YYNGEE. The CDR3 loop spans 14 amino acids. Trimming took 3 bases from V and 11 from J, leaving 19 bases between them. As DNA, the CDR3 is TGTGCCAGCAGCGCCGGAGATGACAGGTTGAAGCAGTATTTT. This encodes CASSAGDDRLKQYF. The full variable domain, with the rest looked up from reference TRBV9 and TRBJ2-3, is DSGVTQTPKHLITATGQRVTLRCSPRSGDLSVYWYQQSLDQGLQFLIQYYNGEERAKGNILERFSAQQFPDLHSELNLSSLELGDSALYFCASSAGDDRLKQYFGPGTRLTVL.

V gene TRBV27 combines with J gene TRBJ1-4, with D perhaps matching TRBD1 (5 bases). Trimming shortened V by 5 bases and J by 0 bases, and 16 bases separated the two germline ends. The CDR3 runs 17 residues. The germline V gene has CDR1 MNHEY and CDR2 SMNVEV (reference sequence). CDR3 nucleotides: TGTGCCAGCAGTGATCTGGGGCTTAGGGCAACTAATGAAAAACTGTTTTTT. This gives the protein CASSDLGLRATNEKLFF.

The gene calls are TRBV6-1 and TRBJ2-5; D is uncertain. CDR1 is MNHNS, CDR2 SASEGT, per germline. Trimming took off 5 bases at V and 3 bases at J, with 10 bases between the two ends. This CDR3 contains 13 residues. CDR3 region: CASSTAGEETQYF. CDR3 DNA: TGTGCCAGCAGTACTGCAGGCGAAGAGACCCAGTACTTC.

The gene calls are TRBV5-1 and TRBJ2-7, with D tentatively TRBD1 (6 bases). V was pared by 0 bases and J by 7 bases, with 17 bases between. There are 15 residues in the CDR3. Per germline, CDR1 SGHRS and CDR2 YFSETQ. This CDR3 reads CASSLVGQRTGEQYF. In DNA form, the CDR3 reads TGCGCCAGCAGCTTGGTTGGACAGAGGACTGGGGAGCAGTACTTC.

This clone turned up a few times. The chain links TRBV18 to TRBJ2-6; the D gene is possibly TRBD1 (5 bases). The V gene's germline CDR1 is KGHSH and CDR2 LQKENI. The CDR3 consists of 16 residues. Trimming cost V 3 bases and J 1 base, with 10 bases left between them. CDR3 DNA: TGTGCCAGCTCACCGACAGATACTTCTGGGGCCAACGTCCTGACTTTC. This sequence encodes CASSPTDTSGANVLTF.

This clone was seen only once. This chain links TRBV18 with TRBJ2-1; D is possibly TRBD2 (6 bases). The CDR3 spans 16 residues. V shed 3 bases and J shed 2 bases, with 14 bases lying between them. Germline V gene sequence: CDR1 KGHSH, CDR2 LQKENI. CDR3 sequence: CASSPWERAAYNEQFF. Written as DNA, the CDR3 is TGTGCCAGCTCACCCTGGGAGCGGGCTGCCTACAATGAGCAGTTCTTC.

The chain combines TRBV7-3 with TRBJ2-6; no clear D. V lost 5 bases and J lost 0, with 8 bases in between. This CDR3 is 15 amino acids long. Germline V lookup: CDR1 SGHTA, CDR2 FQGTGA. In DNA form, the CDR3 reads TGTGCCAGCAGCCTCGACACCTCTGGGGCCAACGTCCTGACTTTC. Its protein product is CASSLDTSGANVLTF.

This chain connects TRBV7-2 to TRBJ2-7, with 7 bases that match TRBD1. CDR3 size: 15 residues. V was clipped by 5 bases and J by 0 bases; unmatched bases: 7. Germline CDR1 and CDR2: SGHTA and FQGNSA. The CDR3 loop is CASSQGQMSSYEQYF. DNA of the CDR3: TGTGCCAGCAGCCAGGGACAGATGAGCTCCTACGAGCAGTACTTC.

A few counts support this clone. This chain joins TRBV6-5 and TRBJ1-2, with TRBD1 matching 7 bases. Trimming cost V 6 bases and J 6 bases; bases outside gene matches: 10. Germline CDR1 MNHEY, CDR2 SVGAGI. This CDR3 is built from 14 residues. CDR3 coding DNA: TGTGCCAGCAGGCCTATACAGGGGATCAATGGCTACACCTTC. Translating it yields CASRPIQGINGYTF.

The chain recombines TRBV25-1 with TRBJ1-1; tentatively, D is TRBD1 (5 bases). The CDR3 runs 15 residues. V was cut by 1 base and J by 4 bases, with 13 bases left in between. The germline V gene encodes CDR1 MGHDK and CDR2 SYGVNS. Here the CDR3 reads CASSEWRGGGTEAFF. CDR3 DNA: TGTGCCAGCAGTGAATGGAGGGGCGGGGGCACTGAAGCTTTCTTT.

This clone was seen a few times. The rearrangement joins TRBV6-5 to TRBJ1-1, with D perhaps TRBD1 (5 bases). The CDR3 runs 11 residues. The V and J ends lost 2 bases and 9 bases respectively, with 7 bases between them. Germline V gene data show CDR1 as MNHEY and CDR2 as SVGAGI. In nucleotides, the CDR3 is TGTGCCAGCAGTTACACAGGCAAAGCTTTCTTT. Its protein is CASSYTGKAFF.

This clone was observed a few times. The chain is built from TRBV2 and TRBJ2-7, with 8 bases fitting TRBD1. Trimming cost V 3 bases and J 3 bases; bases outside gene matches: 7. The CDR3 length is 15 residues. Looked up from germline, CDR1 is SNHLY and CDR2 is FYNNEI. The DNA of the CDR3 is TGTGCCAGCAGTGACCCCGCAGGGGGCCACTACGAGCAGTACTTC. Amino acids: CASSDPAGGHYEQYF.

This clone showed up just a few times. The J gene is TRBJ1-2, the V gene TRBV29-1; D gene uncertain. Germline V gene sequence: CDR1 SQVTM, CDR2 ANQGSEA. Trimming removed 5 bases at V and 8 bases at J, with 21 bases between. The CDR3 is 14 amino acids. The CDR3 sequence: CSVREGVGSEGYTF. CDR3 DNA sequence: TGCAGCGTTCGTGAAGGAGTCGGCTCGGAGGGCTACACCTTC.

This chain joins TRBV15 and TRBJ2-2; D uncertain. V gave up 5 bases and J gave up 8 bases, with 9 bases separating them. The CDR3 has 12 amino acids. CDR1 and CDR2 from the germline V gene are LNHNV and YYDKDF (reference sequence). The CDR3 loop reads CATSGASGELFF. DNA for the CDR3: TGTGCCACCAGCGGAGCCTCAGGGGAGCTGTTTTTT.

This clone was seen more than once but under ten times. The chain combines TRBV20-1 with TRBJ2-3, with D maybe TRBD2 (6 bases). V was trimmed by 6 bases and J by 8 bases, leaving 12 bases between them. Germline V CDR1 and CDR2: DFQATT, SNEGSKA (reference sequence). CDR3 length: 11 residues. The CDR3 bases are TGCAGTGCAACGATGGGGGGTACGCAGTATTTT. It encodes CSATMGGTQYF.

V is TRBV28 and J is TRBJ2-5; TRBD1 matches at 9 bases. Germline V gene data show CDR1 as MDHEN and CDR2 as SYDVKM. The CDR3 covers 12 residues. After removal of 5 bases from V and 8 bases from J, the junction contained 3 bases not matched to a gene. CDR3 sequence reads: CASSTGGTTQYF. In nucleotides, the CDR3 is TGTGCCAGCAGTACAGGGGGCACCACCCAGTACTTC. Full variable domain (rest looked up from reference TRBV28 and TRBJ2-5): DVKVTQSSRYLVKRTGEKVFLECVQDMDHENMFWYRQDPGLGLRLIYFSYDVKMKEKGDIPEGYSVSREKKERFSLILESASTNQTSMYLCASSTGGTTQYFGPGTRLLVL.

Only a few counts were recorded for this clone. This chain joins TRBV11-2 and TRBJ1-6; D is perhaps TRBD1 (6 bases). Trimming stripped 4 bases from V and 7 bases from J, with 14 bases between. Germline CDR1 and CDR2: SGHAT and FQNNGV. There are 15 residues in the CDR3. The CDR3 DNA sequence: TGTGCCAGCAGCTCGTACAGGGAGCGCAATTCACCCCTCCACTTT. Translation: CASSSYRERNSPLHF.

The chain combines TRBV7-9 with TRBJ2-3; D might be TRBD2 (6 bases). The CDR3 spans 16 residues. V dropped 5 bases and J dropped 3 bases, with 18 bases sitting between them. The germline CDR1 and CDR2 sequences are SEHNR and FQNEAQ (reference sequence). The CDR3 nucleotides are TGTGCCAGCAGCCTGAGGGCTAGCGTTCGGACAGATACGCAGTATTTT. Its translation is CASSLRASVRTDTQYF.